The clone carrying this T cell receptor (beta chain) was seen a handful of times. TCRdb passed the RT-PCR reads through MiXCR, listing each CDR3 protein once. This sample carries hundreds of thousands of distinct CDR3 sequences, approximately 15% of them seen once, and the ten largest clones take about 3.9%. CDR1 is MNHEY, CDR2 SVGAGI, per germline. V lost 4 bases and J lost 8, with 17 bases in between. The CDR3 sequence is 15 residues long. The sample comprised memory CD4+ T cells from blood. The TCR originated in a female donor in good health, serving as a healthy control. The V call is TRBV6-5, the J call TRBJ1-4; D is perhaps TRBD1 (5 bases). As DNA, the CDR3 is TGTGCCAGCAGTTTACGGGGGGGGAGGTTCGAAAAACTGTTTTTT. It specifies CASSLRGGRFEKLFF.